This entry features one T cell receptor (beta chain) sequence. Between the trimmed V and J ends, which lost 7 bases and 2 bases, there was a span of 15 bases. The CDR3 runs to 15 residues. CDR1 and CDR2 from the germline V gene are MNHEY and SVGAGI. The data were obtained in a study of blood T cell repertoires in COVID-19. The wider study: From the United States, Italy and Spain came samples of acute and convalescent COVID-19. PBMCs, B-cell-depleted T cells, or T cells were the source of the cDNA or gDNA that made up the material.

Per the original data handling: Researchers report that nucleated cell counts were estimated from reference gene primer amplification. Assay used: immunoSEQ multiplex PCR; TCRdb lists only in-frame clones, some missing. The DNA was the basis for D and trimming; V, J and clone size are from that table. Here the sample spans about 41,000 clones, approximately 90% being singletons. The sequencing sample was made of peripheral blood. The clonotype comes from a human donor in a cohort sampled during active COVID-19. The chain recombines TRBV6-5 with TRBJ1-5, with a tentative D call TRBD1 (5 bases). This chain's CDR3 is CASTVYGGGNQPQHF. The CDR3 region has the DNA TGTGCCAGCACCGTCTACGGGGGAGGCAATCAGCCCCAGCATTTT.